This entry describes one T cell receptor (beta chain). Sequenced by immunoSEQ multiplex PCR; TCRdb stores in-frame clones only, minus some. The sample lists over 2 million clones; roughly 95% were seen once. These data originate in a study of shared clonotypes between healthy human individuals. J gave up 3 bases and V 0 bases, and 6 bases lay outside the gene matches. Germline CDR1 reads GTSNPN; CDR2 reads SVGIG (reference sequence). The CDR3 loop spans 16 amino acids. This receptor was taken from a man between 18 and 29 years old in good health. The V call is TRBV30, the J call TRBJ1-5; 9 bases are a match to TRBD1. What was sequenced was naive CD4+ T cells sorted from blood. Subset defined: CD45RA+ positively selected. The CDR3 region has the DNA TGTGCCTGGAGTGTACAGGGGACAGGGCTCAATCAGCCCCAGCATTTT. Protein product: CAWSVQGTGLNQPQHF.